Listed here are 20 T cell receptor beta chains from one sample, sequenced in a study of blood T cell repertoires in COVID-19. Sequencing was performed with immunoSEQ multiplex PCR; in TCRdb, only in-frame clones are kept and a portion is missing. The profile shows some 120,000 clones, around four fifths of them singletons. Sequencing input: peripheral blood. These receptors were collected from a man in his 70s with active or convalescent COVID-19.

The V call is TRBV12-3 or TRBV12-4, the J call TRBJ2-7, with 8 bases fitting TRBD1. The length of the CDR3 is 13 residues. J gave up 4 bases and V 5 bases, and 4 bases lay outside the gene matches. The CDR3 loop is CASSRTGQYEQYF. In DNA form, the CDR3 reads TGTGCCAGCAGTCGGACAGGGCAATACGAGCAGTACTTC.

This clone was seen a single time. The CDR3 reads CASSLERAGEQYF. CDR3 in DNA: TGTGCCAGCAGCTTGGAGAGGGCGGGGGAGCAGTACTTC. The V and J genes are TRBV5-6 and TRBJ2-7; D might be TRBD2 (6 bases). The CDR3 runs to 13 residues. CDR1 is SGHDT, CDR2 YYEEEE, per germline. V dropped 0 bases and J dropped 7 bases, with 11 bases sitting between them.

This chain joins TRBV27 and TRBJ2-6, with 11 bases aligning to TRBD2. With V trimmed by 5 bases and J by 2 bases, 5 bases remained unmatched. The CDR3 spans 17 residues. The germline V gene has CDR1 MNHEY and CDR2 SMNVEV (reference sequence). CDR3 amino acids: CASSLTSGIAGANVLTF. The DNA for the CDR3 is TGTGCCAGCAGTCTGACTAGCGGGATCGCTGGGGCCAACGTCCTGACTTTC.

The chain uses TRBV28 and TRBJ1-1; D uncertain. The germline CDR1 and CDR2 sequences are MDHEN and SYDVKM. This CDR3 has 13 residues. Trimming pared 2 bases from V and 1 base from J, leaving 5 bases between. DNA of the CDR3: TGTGCCAGCAGTTTAAACAGGAACACTGAAGCTTTCTTT. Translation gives CASSLNRNTEAFF.

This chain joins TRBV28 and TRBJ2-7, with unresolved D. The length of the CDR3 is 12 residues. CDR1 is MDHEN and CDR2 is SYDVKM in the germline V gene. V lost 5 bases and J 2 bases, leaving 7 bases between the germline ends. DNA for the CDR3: TGTGCCAGCAGTGTAGTTCCCTACGAGCAGTACTTC. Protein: CASSVVPYEQYF.

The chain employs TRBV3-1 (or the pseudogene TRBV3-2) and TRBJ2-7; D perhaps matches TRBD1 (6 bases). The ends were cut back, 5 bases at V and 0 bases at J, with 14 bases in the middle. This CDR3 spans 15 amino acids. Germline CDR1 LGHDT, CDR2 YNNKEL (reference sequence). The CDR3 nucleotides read TGTGCCAGCAGCTTAGACAGGCCAACCTCCTACGAGCAGTACTTC. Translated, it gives CASSLDRPTSYEQYF.

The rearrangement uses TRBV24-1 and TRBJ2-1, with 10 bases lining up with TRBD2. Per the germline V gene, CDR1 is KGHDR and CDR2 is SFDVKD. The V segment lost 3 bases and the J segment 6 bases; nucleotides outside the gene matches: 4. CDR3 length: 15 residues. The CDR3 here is CATSDAGTSANEQFF. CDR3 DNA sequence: TGTGCCACCAGTGATGCCGGGACTAGCGCCAATGAGCAGTTCTTC.

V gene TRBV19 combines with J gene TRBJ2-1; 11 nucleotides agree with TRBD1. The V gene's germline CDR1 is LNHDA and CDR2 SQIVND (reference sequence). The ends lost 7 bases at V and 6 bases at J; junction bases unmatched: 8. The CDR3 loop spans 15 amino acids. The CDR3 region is CASTPMGTGGNEQFF. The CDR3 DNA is TGTGCCAGTACCCCTATGGGGACAGGGGGCAATGAGCAGTTCTTC.

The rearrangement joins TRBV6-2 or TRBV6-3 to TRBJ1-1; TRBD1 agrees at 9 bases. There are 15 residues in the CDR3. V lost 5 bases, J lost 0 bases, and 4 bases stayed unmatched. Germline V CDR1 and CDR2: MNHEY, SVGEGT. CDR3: CASSTRQGVNTEAFF. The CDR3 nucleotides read TGTGCCAGCAGTACCCGACAGGGGGTGAACACTGAAGCTTTCTTT.

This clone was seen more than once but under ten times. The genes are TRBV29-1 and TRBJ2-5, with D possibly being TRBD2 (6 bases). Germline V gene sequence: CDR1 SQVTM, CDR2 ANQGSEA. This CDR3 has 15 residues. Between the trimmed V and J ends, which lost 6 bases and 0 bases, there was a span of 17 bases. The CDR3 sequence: CSVCWGLHYQETQYF. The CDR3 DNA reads TGCAGCGTGTGTTGGGGACTCCACTACCAAGAGACCCAGTACTTC.

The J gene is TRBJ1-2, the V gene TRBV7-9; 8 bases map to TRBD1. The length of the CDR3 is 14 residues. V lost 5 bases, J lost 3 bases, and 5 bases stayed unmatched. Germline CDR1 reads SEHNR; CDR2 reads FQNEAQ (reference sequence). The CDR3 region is CASSRQGMDYGYTF. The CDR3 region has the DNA TGTGCCAGCAGCCGACAGGGGATGGACTATGGCTACACCTTC.

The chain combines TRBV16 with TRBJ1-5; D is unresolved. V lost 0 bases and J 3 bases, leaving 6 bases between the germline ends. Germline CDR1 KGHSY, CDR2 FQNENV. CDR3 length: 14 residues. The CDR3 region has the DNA TGTGCCAGCAGCCAATCCGGGATCAATCAGCCCCAGCATTTT. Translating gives CASSQSGINQPQHF.

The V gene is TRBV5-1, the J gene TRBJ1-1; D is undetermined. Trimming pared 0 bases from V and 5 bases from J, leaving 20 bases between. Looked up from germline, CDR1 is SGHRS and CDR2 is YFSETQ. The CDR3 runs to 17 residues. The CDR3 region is CASSLEARGNVRTEAFF. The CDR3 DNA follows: TGCGCCAGCAGCTTGGAGGCACGAGGTAACGTGCGGACTGAAGCTTTCTTT.

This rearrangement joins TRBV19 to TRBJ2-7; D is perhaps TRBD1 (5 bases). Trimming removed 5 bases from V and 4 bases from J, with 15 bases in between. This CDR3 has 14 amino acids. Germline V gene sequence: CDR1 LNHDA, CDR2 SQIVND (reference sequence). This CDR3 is CASSVLSGSYEQYF. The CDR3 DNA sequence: TGTGCCAGTAGTGTGCTCTCAGGGTCGTACGAGCAGTACTTC.

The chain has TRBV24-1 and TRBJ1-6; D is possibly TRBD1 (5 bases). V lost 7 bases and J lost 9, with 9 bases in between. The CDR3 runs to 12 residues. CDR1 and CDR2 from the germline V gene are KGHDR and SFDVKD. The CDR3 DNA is TGTGCCACCAGGGGAGGGGCTTCACCCCTCCACTTT. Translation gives CATRGGASPLHF.

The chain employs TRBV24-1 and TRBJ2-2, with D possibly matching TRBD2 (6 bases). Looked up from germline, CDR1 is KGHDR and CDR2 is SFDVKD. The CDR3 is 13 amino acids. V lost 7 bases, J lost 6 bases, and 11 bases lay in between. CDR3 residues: CATRSEGPGELFF. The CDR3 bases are TGTGCCACCAGGTCGGAGGGTCCCGGGGAGCTGTTTTTT.

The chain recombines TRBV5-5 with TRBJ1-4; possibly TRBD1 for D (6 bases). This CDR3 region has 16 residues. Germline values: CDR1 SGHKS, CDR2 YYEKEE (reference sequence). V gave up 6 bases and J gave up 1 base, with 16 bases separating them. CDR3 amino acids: CASTEGGDRTNEKLFF. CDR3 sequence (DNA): TGTGCCAGCACCGAAGGGGGGGACCGAACTAATGAAAAACTGTTTTTT.

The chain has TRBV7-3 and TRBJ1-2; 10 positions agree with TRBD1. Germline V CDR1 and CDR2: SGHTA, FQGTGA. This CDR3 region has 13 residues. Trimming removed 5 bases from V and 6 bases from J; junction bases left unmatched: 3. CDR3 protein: CASSPGQGDGYTF. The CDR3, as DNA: TGTGCCAGCAGCCCAGGACAGGGGGATGGCTACACCTTC.

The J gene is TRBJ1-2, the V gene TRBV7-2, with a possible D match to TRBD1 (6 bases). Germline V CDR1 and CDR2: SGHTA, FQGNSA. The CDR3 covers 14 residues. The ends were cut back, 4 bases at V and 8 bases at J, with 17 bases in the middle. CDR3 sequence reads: CASSSSARDNGYTF. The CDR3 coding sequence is TGTGCCAGCAGCTCTTCCGCAAGGGACAACGGCTACACCTTC.

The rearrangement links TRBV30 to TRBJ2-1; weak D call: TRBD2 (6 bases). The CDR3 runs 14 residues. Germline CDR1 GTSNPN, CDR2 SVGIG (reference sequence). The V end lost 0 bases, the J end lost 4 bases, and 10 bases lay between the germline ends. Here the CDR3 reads CAWSVGGAYNEQFF. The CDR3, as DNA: TGTGCCTGGAGTGTTGGCGGGGCTTACAATGAGCAGTTCTTC. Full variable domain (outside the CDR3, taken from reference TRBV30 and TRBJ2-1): SQTIHQWPATLVQPVGSPLSLECTVEGTSNPNLYWYRQAAGRGLQLLFYSVGIGQISSEVPQNLSASRPQDRQFILSSKKLLLSDSGFYLCAWSVGGAYNEQFFGPGTRLTVL.